The 9 T cell receptor beta chains below were found in one sample sequenced in a study of CD8+ T cells in alopecia areata. Extracted from the samples, RNA was reverse transcribed into cDNA to serve as the sequencing template. Repertoires were generated with immunoSEQ multiplex PCR, while TCRdb's copy carries only in-frame clones and drops some. The sample contains roughly 190,000 clones, 60% of which appear only once. Treatment here: oral pan-JAK inhibitor, 5-10 mg twice daily. Sequencing was performed on CD4+ T cells sorted from blood, taken at week 24, from a patient treated with tofacitinib. The receptors here all came from a human donor with alopecia areata.

The chain combines TRBV4-3 with TRBJ2-5; perhaps TRBD1 as D (5 bases). The CDR3 length is 14 residues. The V end lost 4 bases, the J end lost 2 bases, and 11 bases lay between the germline ends. Germline V gives CDR1 LGHNA, CDR2 YSLEER. The CDR3 loop is CASSPTGLQETQYF. In DNA form, the CDR3 reads TGCGCCAGCAGCCCCACAGGTTTACAAGAGACCCAGTACTTC.

The V call is TRBV6-5, the J call TRBJ2-3; tentatively, D is TRBD2 (6 bases). Germline V lookup: CDR1 MNHEY, CDR2 SVGAGI. Trimming took 0 bases from V and 1 from J, leaving 8 bases between them. CDR3 length: 15 amino acids. CDR3 region: CASSYSGGGTDTQYF. The CDR3 DNA reads as TGTGCCAGCAGTTACTCTGGCGGGGGCACAGATACGCAGTATTTT.

This chain uses TRBV18 with TRBJ2-7; a weak D match, TRBD1 (6 bases). The CDR3 consists of 13 residues. Trimming took 3 bases from V and 6 from J, leaving 12 bases between them. Germline lookup yields CDR1 KGHSH and CDR2 LQKENI. This CDR3 reads CASSPAAQGEQYF. The CDR3 DNA follows: TGTGCCAGCTCACCTGCCGCACAGGGCGAGCAGTACTTC.

This chain joins TRBV19 and TRBJ1-5; unclear D gene. V gave up 0 bases and J gave up 7 bases, with 7 bases separating them. The CDR3 spans 13 residues. Germline V lookup: CDR1 LNHDA, CDR2 SQIVND (reference sequence). CDR3: CASSIDTDQPQHF. DNA for the CDR3: TGTGCCAGTAGTATAGATACAGACCAGCCCCAGCATTTT.

The sample holds a few counts of this clone. V is TRBV29-1 and J is TRBJ1-5; D possibly corresponds to TRBD1 (5 bases). The CDR3 runs 13 residues. Trimming cost V 4 bases and J 3 bases, with 10 bases left between them. The germline gives CDR1 SQVTM, CDR2 ANQGSEA. CDR3 coding DNA: TGCAGCGTTGGGGACGTTATCAATCAGCCCCAGCATTTT. This codes for CSVGDVINQPQHF.

This clone came up once. The V call is TRBV5-1, the J call TRBJ2-1; 9 bases align to TRBD2. The CDR3 sequence is 13 residues long. The trim removed 4 bases at V and 6 bases at J, leaving 2 bases unmatched. Germline assignment: CDR1 SGHRS and CDR2 YFSETQ. Written as DNA, the CDR3 is TGCGCCAGCAGCCGGACTAGCGCCAATGAGCAGTTCTTC. Residues: CASSRTSANEQFF.

The chain uses TRBV30 and TRBJ1-2; D is ambiguous. Germline V gene data show CDR1 as GTSNPN and CDR2 as SVGIG (reference sequence). V was clipped by 0 bases and J by 2 bases, with 7 bases between them. This CDR3 comprises 13 residues. The CDR3 region is CAWSVGRNYGYTF. For the CDR3, the DNA is TGTGCCTGGAGTGTGGGCAGAAACTATGGCTACACCTTC.

A single count supports this clone. The rearrangement uses TRBV30 and TRBJ2-1; D gene unclear. Trimming took off 4 bases at V and 3 bases at J, with 4 bases between the two ends. The CDR3 runs 11 residues. Germline CDR1 is GTSNPN and CDR2 is SVGIG (reference sequence). The CDR3, as DNA: TGTGCCTGGACCTTCTACAATGAGCAGTTCTTC. Translating gives CAWTFYNEQFF.

V is TRBV25-1 and J is TRBJ2-7, with a possible D match to TRBD1 (6 bases). CDR3 size: 14 residues. Between the trimmed V and J ends, which lost 5 bases and 1 base, there was a span of 12 bases. The germline CDR1 and CDR2 sequences are MGHDK and SYGVNS. The CDR3 spells CASSLDRPSYEQYF. The CDR3 nucleotides read TGTGCCAGCAGTTTGGACAGACCATCCTACGAGCAGTACTTC.